This T cell receptor (beta chain) was identified in a study of PD-L1 blockade in urothelial cancer (dated by TCRdb to 2015 to 2018). Study-wide context: All patients started therapy around 2014 and received atezolizumab 1,200 mg intravenously every 3 weeks. Twenty-five of 29 patients were identified as males with urothelial cancer of bladder origin, and a prior smoking history was reported by 18 of 29 patients. An ECOG performance status of 0 or 1 was recorded for the patients, and 0 to 3 prior chemotherapy regimens had been received by the patients. Blood samples were analyzed 3 weeks after the start of treatment (second dose) and 6 weeks after the start of treatment. Blood samples gave a median of about 130,000 T cells and 80,000 to 95,000 unique TCRs, with a median clonality of approximately 0.08. Somatic, immune and clinical correlates of response to PD-L1 blockade with atezolizumab in urothelial cancer were the focus of an exploratory multi-omic analysis. Pretreatment tumor samples and matched peripheral blood, collected serially before and after atezolizumab treatment, underwent TCR sequencing. Durable clinical benefit was defined as a progression-free survival longer than 6 months, and TCR features were additionally tested against progression-free survival and overall survival. Whole exome sequencing and RNA sequencing of pretreatment tumors were performed alongside TCR sequencing in the same patients. About 10 patients achieved durable clinical benefit and some 21 did not. Pretreatment blood TCR-seq was available for 30 or so patients, at least one posttreatment blood collection was obtained for roughly 25 patients, and tumor TCR-seq was available for roughly 25 patients.

The time point label, read with the paper, signifies: pretreatment peripheral blood. A total of roughly 30 patients with locally advanced or metastatic urothelial carcinoma, treated at Memorial Sloan Kettering on a trial protocol, made up the cohort. Peripheral blood mononuclear cells were collected pretreatment and during treatment, with between 1 and 8 total time points obtained per patient. The Qiagen DNeasy Blood extraction kit was used to purify genomic DNA from total PBMCs and from tumor samples. PBMCs were collected pretreatment and during treatment and were isolated and stored as previously described. With regard to this clone: Its antigen remains undetermined. It has no much larger one-base neighbor in the sample; base qualities were not kept.

Each PCR received spiked-in synthetic TCR analog templates so that absolute template abundance could be estimated from read counts. TCRbeta CDR3 regions were amplified from genomic DNA with bias-controlled V and J gene primers using the immunoSEQ assay. Rearranged TCRbeta segments were sequenced at approximately 20X coverage. The study's processing was this. Clustering was used to correct sequencing errors, and CDR3s were annotated against IMGT to assign V, D and J genes. Downstream analyses used only productive TCRbeta rearrangements, leaving out any out-of-frame or stop-codon sequences. To compute clonality, Shannon entropy was normalized by the log of the number of unique productive sequences and then subtracted from one. Fisher's exact test with Benjamini-Hochberg correction, using a cutoff of adjusted p below 0.01, was how clones that differed between time points or between blood and tumor were identified. TCRdb retrieved this table from immuneACCESS and kept in-frame rearrangements only. Not all clones are present; in checked studies, unresolved V genes account for under half, and no reason is known for the remainder. The V and J calls and clone size were taken over from that table, and D and trimming were inferred from the DNA. The sample table lists tens of thousands of clones, roughly 84% of them with a count of one. The top ten constitute approximately 2.1% of the sample.

Overall study outcomes, separate from this receptor: Because the sample size was small (n = 29) and many of the analyses were exploratory, the results are meant to be hypothesis-generating. Greater expansion of tumor-associated TCR clones in peripheral blood 3 weeks after the start of treatment was observed in patients with durable benefit (n of about 22, p = 0.022). A pretreatment peripheral blood TCR clonality below the median was linked to improved progression-free and overall survival.

This material consisted of PBMCs, taken around atezolizumab (anti-PD-L1) treatment. The sequence was obtained from a man aged 60-69 years with urothelial cancer.

At the DNA level, the sequence is TGTGCCAGCAGCTCCCGCGGACAGAAAAATCTTTCAAACTACGAGCAGTACTTC. The encoded protein is CASSSRGQKNLSNYEQYF. The sequence joins TRBV7-2 to TRBJ2-7; the D segment could be TRBD1, given 6 matching bases. Deletion took 4 bases off V and 3 bases off J, with a span of 25 bases between the germline ends. Reading the germline V gene gives CDR1 SGHTA and CDR2 FQGNSA. From its cysteine to its phenylalanine, the CDR3 spans 18 amino acids. CDR3 DNA only is kept here, 54 bases in frame from base 1.